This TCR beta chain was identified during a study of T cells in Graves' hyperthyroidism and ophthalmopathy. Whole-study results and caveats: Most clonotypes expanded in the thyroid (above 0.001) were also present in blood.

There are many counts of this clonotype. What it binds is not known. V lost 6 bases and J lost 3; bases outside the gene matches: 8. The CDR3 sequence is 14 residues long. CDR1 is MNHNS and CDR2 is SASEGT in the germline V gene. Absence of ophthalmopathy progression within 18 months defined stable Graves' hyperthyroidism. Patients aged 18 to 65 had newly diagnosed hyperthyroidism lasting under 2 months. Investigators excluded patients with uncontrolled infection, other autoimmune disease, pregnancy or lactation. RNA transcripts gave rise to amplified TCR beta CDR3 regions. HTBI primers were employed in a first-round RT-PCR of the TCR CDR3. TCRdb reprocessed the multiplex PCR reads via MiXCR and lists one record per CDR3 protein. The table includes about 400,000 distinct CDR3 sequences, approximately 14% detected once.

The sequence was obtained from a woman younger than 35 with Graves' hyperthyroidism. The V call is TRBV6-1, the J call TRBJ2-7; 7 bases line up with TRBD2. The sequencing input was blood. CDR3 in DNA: TGTGCCAGCAGAACCCGACTAGCAAACTACGAGCAGTACTTC. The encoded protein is CASRTRLANYEQYF.